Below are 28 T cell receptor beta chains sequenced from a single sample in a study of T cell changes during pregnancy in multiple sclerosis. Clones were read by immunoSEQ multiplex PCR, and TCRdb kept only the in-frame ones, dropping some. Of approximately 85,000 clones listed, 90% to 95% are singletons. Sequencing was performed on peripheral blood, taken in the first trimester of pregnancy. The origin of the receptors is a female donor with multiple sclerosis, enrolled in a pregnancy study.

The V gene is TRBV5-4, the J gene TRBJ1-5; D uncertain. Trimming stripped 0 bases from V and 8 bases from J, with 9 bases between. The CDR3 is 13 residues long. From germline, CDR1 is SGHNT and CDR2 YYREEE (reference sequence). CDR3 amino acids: CASSLGRREPQHF. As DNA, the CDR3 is TGTGCCAGCAGCTTGGGCAGGCGCGAGCCCCAGCATTTT.

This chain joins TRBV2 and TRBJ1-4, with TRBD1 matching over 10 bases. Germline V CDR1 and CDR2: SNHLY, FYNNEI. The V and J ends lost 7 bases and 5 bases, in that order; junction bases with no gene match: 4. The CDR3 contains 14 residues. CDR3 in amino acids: CASTLTGGNEKLFF. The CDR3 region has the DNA TGTGCCAGCACCCTGACAGGGGGCAATGAAAAACTGTTTTTT.

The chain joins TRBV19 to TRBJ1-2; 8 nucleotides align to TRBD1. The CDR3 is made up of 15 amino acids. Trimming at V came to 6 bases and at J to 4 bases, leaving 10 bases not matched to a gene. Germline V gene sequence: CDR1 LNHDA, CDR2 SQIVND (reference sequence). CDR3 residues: CASRDGQGGIYGYTF. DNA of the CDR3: TGTGCCAGTAGAGATGGACAGGGAGGAATCTATGGCTACACCTTC. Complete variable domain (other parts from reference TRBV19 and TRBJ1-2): DGGITQSPKYLFRKEGQNVTLSCEQNLNHDAMYWYRQDPGQGLRLIYYSQIVNDFQKGDIAEGYSVSREKKESFPLTVTSAQKNPTAFYLCASRDGQGGIYGYTFGSGTRLTVV.

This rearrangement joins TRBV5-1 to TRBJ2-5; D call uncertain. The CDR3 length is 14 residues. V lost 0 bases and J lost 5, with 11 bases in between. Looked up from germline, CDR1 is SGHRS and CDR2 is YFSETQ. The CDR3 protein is CASSLDLPVETQYF. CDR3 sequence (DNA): TGCGCCAGCAGCTTGGACCTTCCAGTGGAGACCCAGTACTTC.

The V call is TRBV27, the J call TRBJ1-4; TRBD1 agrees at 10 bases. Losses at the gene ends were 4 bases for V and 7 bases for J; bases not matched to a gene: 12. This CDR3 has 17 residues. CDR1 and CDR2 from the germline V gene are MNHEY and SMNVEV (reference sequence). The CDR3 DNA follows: TGTGCCAGCAGTTATCGGGGACAGGGGACGAAGCGTGAAAAACTGTTTTTT. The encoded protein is CASSYRGQGTKREKLFF.

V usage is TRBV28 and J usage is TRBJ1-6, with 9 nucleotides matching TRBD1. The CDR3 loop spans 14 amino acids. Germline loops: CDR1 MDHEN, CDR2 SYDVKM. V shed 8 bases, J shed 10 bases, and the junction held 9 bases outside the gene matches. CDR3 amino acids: CASGLTGGRSPLHF. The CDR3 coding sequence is TGTGCCAGCGGATTAACAGGGGGCAGGTCACCCCTCCACTTT.

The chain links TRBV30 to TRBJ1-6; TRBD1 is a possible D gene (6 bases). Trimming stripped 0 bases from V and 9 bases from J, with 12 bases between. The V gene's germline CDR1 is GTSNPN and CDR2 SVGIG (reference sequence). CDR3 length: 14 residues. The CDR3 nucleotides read TGTGCCTGGAGTGTACTACAGGGTAGTTCACCCCTCCACTTT. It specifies CAWSVLQGSSPLHF.

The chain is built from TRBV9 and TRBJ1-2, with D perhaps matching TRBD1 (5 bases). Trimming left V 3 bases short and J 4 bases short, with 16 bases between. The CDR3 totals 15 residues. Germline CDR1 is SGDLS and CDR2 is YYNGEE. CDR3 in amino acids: CASSAQVGGGYGYTF. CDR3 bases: TGTGCCAGCAGCGCCCAAGTCGGGGGAGGCTATGGCTACACCTTC.

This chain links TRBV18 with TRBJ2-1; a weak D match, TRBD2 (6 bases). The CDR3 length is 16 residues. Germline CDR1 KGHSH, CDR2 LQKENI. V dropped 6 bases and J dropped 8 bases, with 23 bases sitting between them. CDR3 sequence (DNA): TGTGCCAGCTCTAGCGGTTTTCTTGGGGTCAGCGATGAGCAGTTCTTC. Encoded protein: CASSSGFLGVSDEQFF.

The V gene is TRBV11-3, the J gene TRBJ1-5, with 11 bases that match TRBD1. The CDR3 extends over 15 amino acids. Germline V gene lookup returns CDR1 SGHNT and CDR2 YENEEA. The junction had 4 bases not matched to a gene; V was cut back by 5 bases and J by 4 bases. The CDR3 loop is CASSPGTGGNQPQHF. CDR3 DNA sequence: TGTGCCAGCAGCCCGGGGACAGGGGGGAATCAGCCCCAGCATTTT.

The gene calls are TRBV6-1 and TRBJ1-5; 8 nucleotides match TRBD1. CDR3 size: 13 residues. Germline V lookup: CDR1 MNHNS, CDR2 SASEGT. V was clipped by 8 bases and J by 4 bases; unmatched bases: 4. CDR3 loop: CASRWTGNQPQHF. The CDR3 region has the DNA TGTGCCAGCCGCTGGACAGGGAATCAGCCCCAGCATTTT.

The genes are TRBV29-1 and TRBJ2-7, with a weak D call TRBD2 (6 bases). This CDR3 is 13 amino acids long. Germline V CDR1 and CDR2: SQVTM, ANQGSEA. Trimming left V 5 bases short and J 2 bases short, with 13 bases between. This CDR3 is CSVLSGPPYEQYF. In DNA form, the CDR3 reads TGCAGCGTTCTAAGCGGGCCCCCCTACGAGCAGTACTTC.

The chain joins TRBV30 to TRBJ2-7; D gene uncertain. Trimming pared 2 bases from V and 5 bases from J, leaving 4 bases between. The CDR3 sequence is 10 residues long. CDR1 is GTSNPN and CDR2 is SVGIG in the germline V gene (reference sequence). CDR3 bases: TGTGCCTGGAGTATAAACGAGCAGTACTTC. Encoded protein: CAWSINEQYF.

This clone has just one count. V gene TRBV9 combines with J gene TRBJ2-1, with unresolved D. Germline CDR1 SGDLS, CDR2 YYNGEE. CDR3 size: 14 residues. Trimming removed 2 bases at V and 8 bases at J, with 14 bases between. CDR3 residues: CASSVTPTRDEQFF. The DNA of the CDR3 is TGTGCCAGCAGCGTCACTCCCACGAGAGATGAGCAGTTCTTC. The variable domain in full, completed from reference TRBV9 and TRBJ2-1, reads DSGVTQTPKHLITATGQRVTLRCSPRSGDLSVYWYQQSLDQGLQFLIQYYNGEERAKGNILERFSAQQFPDLHSELNLSSLELGDSALYFCASSVTPTRDEQFFGPGTRLTVL.

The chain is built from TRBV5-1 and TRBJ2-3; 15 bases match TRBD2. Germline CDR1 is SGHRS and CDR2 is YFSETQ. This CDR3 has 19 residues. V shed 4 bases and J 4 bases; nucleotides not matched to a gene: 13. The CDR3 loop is CASSTGLAGGQVGPDTQYF. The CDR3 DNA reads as TGCGCCAGCAGCACAGGACTAGCGGGAGGGCAAGTGGGCCCAGATACGCAGTATTTT.

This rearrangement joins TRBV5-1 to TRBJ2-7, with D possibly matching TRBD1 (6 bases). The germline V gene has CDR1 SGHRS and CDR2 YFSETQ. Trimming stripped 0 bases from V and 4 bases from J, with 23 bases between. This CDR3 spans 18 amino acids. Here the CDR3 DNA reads TGCGCCAGCAGCTTGGGGCTAACCGGGACACCTACTTGGTACGAGCAGTACTTC. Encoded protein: CASSLGLTGTPTWYEQYF.

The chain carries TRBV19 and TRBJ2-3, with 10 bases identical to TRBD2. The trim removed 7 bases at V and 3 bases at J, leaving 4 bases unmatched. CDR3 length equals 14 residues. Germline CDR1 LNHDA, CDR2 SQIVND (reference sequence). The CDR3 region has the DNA TGTGCCAGTAAAGTGACTAGCGGGACAGATACGCAGTATTTT. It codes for CASKVTSGTDTQYF. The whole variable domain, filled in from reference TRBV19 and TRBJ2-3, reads DGGITQSPKYLFRKEGQNVTLSCEQNLNHDAMYWYRQDPGQGLRLIYYSQIVNDFQKGDIAEGYSVSREKKESFPLTVTSAQKNPTAFYLCASKVTSGTDTQYFGPGTRLTVL.

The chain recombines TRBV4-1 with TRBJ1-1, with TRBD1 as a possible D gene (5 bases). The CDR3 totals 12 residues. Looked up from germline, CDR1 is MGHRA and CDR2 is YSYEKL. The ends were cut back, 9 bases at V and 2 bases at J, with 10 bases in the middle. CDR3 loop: CASLGRNTEAFF. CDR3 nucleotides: TGCGCCAGTCTGGGGCGTAACACTGAAGCTTTCTTT.

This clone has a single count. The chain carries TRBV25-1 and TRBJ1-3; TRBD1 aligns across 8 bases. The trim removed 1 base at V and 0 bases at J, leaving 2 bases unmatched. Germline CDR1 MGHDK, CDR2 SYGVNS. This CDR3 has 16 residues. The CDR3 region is CASSELGQVSGNTIYF. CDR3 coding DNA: TGTGCCAGCAGTGAATTGGGACAGGTCTCTGGAAACACCATATATTTT.

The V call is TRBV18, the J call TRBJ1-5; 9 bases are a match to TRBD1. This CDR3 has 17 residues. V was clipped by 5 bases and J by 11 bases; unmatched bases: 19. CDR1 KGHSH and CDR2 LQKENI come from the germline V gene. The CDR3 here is CASSATGGAGSGVAQHF. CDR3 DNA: TGTGCCAGCTCAGCTACAGGGGGCGCGGGAAGTGGAGTAGCCCAGCATTTT.

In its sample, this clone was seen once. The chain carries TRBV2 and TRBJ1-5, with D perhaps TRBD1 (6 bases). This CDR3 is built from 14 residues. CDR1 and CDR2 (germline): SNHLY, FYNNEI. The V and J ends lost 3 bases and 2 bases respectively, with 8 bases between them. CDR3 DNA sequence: TGTGCCAGCAGTGACCCAGGGGGCAATCAGCCCCAGCATTTT. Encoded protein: CASSDPGGNQPQHF.

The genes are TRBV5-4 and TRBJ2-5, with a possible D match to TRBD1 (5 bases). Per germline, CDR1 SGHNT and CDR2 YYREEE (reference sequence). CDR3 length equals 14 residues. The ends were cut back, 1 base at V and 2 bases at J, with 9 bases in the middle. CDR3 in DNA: TGTGCCAGCAGCTTGATGACAGAACAAGAGACCCAGTACTTC. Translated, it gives CASSLMTEQETQYF.

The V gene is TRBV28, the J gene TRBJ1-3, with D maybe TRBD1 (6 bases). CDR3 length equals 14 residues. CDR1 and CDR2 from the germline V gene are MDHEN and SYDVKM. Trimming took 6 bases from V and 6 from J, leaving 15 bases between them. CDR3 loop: CASSPSGAPNTIYF. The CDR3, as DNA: TGTGCCAGCAGCCCCTCAGGGGCCCCAAACACCATATATTTT.

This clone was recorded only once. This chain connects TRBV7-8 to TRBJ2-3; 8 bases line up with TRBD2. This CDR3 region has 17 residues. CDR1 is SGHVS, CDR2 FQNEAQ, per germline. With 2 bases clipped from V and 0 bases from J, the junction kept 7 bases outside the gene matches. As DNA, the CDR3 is TGTGCCAGCAGCTTAACAACTAGCGGAACTAGCACAGATACGCAGTATTTT. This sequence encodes CASSLTTSGTSTDTQYF.

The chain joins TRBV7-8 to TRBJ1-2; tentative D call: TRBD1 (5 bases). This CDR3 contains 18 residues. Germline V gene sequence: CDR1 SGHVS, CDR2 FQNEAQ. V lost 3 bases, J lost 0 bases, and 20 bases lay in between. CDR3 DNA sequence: TGTGCCAGCAGCTTTGATCTCGAGACGTGGGGCACTAACTATGGCTACACCTTC. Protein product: CASSFDLETWGTNYGYTF.

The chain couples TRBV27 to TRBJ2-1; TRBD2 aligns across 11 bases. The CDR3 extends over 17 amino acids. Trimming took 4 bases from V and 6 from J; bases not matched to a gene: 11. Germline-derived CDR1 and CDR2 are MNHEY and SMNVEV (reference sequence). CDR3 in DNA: TGTGCCAGCAGTTCTCTTACGGGACTAGCGGCCTCCAATGAGCAGTTCTTC. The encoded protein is CASSSLTGLAASNEQFF.

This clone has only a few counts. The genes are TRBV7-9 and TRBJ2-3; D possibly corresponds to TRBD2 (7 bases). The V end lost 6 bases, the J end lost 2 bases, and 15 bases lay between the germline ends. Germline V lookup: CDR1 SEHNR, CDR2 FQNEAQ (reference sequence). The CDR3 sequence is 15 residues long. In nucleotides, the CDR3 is TGTGCCAGCAGGGAGGGGGGGGAACTCACAGATACGCAGTATTTT. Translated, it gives CASREGGELTDTQYF.

CDR3: CASSRQENTEAFF. Written as DNA, the CDR3 is TGTGCCAGCTCACGACAGGAGAACACTGAAGCTTTCTTT. The chain uses TRBV18 and TRBJ1-1, with D perhaps TRBD1 (6 bases). Germline V CDR1 and CDR2: KGHSH, LQKENI. This CDR3 region has 13 residues. With 4 bases removed from V and 1 base from J, the gap between germline ends came to 7 bases.